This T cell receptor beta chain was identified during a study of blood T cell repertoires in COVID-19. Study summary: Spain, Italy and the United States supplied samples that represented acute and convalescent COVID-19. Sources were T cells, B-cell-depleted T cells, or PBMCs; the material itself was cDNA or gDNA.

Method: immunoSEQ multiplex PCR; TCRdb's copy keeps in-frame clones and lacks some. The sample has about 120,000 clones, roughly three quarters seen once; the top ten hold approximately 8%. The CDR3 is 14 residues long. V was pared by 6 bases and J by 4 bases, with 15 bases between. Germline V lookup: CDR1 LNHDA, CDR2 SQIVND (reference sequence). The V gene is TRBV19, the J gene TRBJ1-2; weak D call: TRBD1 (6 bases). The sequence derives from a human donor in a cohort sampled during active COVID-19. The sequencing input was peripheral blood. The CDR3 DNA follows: TGTGCCAGTAGCACTCTACAGGGTGGCTATGGCTACACCTTC. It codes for CASSTLQGGYGYTF.